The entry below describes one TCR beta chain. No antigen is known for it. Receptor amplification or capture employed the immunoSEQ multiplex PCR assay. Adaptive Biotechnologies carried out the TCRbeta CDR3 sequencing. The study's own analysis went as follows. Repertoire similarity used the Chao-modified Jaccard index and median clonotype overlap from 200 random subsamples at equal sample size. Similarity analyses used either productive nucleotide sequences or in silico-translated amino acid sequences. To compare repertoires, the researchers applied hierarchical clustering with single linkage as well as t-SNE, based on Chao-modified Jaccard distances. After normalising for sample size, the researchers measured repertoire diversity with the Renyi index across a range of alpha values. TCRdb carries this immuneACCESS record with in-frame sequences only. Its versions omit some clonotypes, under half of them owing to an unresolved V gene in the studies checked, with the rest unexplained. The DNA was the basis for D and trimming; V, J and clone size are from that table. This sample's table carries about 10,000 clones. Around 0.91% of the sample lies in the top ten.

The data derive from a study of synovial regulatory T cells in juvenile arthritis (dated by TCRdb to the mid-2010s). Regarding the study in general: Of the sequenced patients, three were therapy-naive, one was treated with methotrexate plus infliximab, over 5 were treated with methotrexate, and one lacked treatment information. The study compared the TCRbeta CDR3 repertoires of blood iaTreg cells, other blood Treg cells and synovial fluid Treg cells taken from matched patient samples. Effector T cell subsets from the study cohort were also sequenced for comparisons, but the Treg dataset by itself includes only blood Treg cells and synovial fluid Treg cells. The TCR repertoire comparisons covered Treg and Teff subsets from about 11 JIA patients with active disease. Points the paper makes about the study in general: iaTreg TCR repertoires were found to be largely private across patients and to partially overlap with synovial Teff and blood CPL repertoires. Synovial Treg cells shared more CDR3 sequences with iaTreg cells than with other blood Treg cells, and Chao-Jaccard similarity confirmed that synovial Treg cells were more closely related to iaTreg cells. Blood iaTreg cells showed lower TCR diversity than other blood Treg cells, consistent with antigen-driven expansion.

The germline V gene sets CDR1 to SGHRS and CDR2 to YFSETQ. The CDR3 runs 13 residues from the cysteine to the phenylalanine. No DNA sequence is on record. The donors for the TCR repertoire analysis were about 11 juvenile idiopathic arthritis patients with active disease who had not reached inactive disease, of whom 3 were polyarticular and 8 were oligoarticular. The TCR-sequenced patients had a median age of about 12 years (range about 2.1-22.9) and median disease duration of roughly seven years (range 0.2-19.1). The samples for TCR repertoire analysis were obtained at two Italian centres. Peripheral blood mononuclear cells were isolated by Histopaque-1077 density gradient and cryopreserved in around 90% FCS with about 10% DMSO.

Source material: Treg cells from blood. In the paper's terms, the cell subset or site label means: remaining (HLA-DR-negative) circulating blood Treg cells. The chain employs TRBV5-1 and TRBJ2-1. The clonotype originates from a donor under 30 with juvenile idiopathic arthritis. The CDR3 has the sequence CASSPGLGGGLFF.